Following are 30 T cell receptor beta chains from one sample sequenced in a study of T-cell reconstitution after alpha-beta-depleted transplantation in children. Construction of the TCRbeta library involved unique molecular identifiers. TCRdb re-called the PCR reads through MiXCR, storing one row per CDR3 protein. The sample lists about 540,000 distinct CDR3 sequences, roughly 18% occurring once. The sample in question was PBMCs from the stem cell graft donor, obtained from the stem cell graft. All receptors come from a human donor who donated a stem cell graft to a child with acute lymphoblastic leukemia.

J is TRBJ2-7 and V is TRBV5-1; the match to TRBD2 covers 9 bases. Trimming removed 4 bases from V and 3 bases from J; junction bases left unmatched: 17. The CDR3 extends over 18 amino acids. Germline CDR1 reads SGHRS; CDR2 reads YFSETQ. The CDR3 is CASSPQVGLSGSYYEQYF. In DNA, the CDR3 is TGCGCCAGCAGCCCACAAGTAGGCCTTAGCGGGAGTTACTACGAGCAGTACTTC. The entire variable domain, with the rest obtained from reference TRBV5-1 and TRBJ2-7, is as follows: KAGVTQTPRYLIKTRGQQVTLSCSPISGHRSVSWYQQTPGQGLQFLFEYFSETQRNKGNFPGRFSGRQFSNSRSEMNVSTLELGDSALYLCASSPQVGLSGSYYEQYFGPGTRLTVT.

This sequence joins TRBV7-6 and TRBJ2-1, with 9 bases lining up with TRBD2. Trimming removed 0 bases from V and 3 bases from J; junction bases left unmatched: 12. The CDR3 totals 19 residues. Germline V CDR1 and CDR2: SGHVS, FNYEAQ. The CDR3 protein is CASSLAGFSSGSIYNEQFF. The DNA for the CDR3 is TGTGCCAGCAGCTTAGCAGGGTTTAGTAGCGGGAGCATCTACAATGAGCAGTTCTTC.

At least ten counts were recorded for this clonotype. The chain links TRBV12-3 or TRBV12-4 to TRBJ2-2; D call uncertain. V lost 4 bases and J lost 4, with 4 bases in between. This CDR3 contains 12 residues. The DNA for the CDR3 is TGTGCCAGCAGTTCCGGCACCGGGGAGCTGTTTTTT. Translated: CASSSGTGELFF.

The rearrangement joins TRBV5-1 to TRBJ2-7; D unresolved. V shed 2 bases and J shed 3 bases, with 9 bases lying between them. The CDR3 is made up of 13 amino acids. Germline lookup yields CDR1 SGHRS and CDR2 YFSETQ. The CDR3 region has the DNA TGCGCCAGCAGCTTATACACGTTCTACGAGCAGTACTTC. This sequence encodes CASSLYTFYEQYF.

This clonotype has only a few counts. The chain recombines TRBV7-2 with TRBJ1-4; possible D gene TRBD1, 5 bases. CDR3 length: 14 residues. Germline CDR1 SGHTA, CDR2 FQGNSA. V dropped 5 bases and J dropped 4 bases, with 11 bases sitting between them. The CDR3 spells CASSGWGFNEKLFF. The CDR3 coding sequence is TGTGCCAGCAGCGGTTGGGGGTTTAATGAAAAACTGTTTTTT. The entire variable domain, with the rest obtained from reference TRBV7-2 and TRBJ1-4, is as follows: GAGVSQSPSNKVTEKGKDVELRCDPISGHTALYWYRQSLGQGLEFLIYFQGNSAPDKSGLPSDRFSAERTGGSVSTLTIQRTQQEDSAVYLCASSGWGFNEKLFFGSGTQLSVL.

The chain uses TRBV3-1 and TRBJ2-1; 8 nucleotides agree with TRBD2. From germline, CDR1 is LGHDT and CDR2 YNNKEL (reference sequence). This CDR3 region has 17 residues. J gave up 4 bases and V 0 bases, and 8 bases lay outside the gene matches. The CDR3 region is CASSQDRGTSGYNEQFF. CDR3 coding DNA: TGTGCCAGCAGCCAAGATCGGGGCACTAGCGGTTACAATGAGCAGTTCTTC.

There are a few counts of this clonotype. J is TRBJ2-1 and V is TRBV7-3; 7 nucleotides agree with TRBD2. This CDR3 has 16 residues. The germline gives CDR1 SGHTA, CDR2 FQGTGA. V dropped 2 bases and J dropped 4; count of bases not matched to a gene: 8. For the CDR3, the DNA is TGTGCCAGCAGCTTAGTTCCCCTAGCGGCTTACAATGAGCAGTTCTTC. This encodes CASSLVPLAAYNEQFF.

A few counts support this clonotype. V is TRBV5-6 and J is TRBJ1-5; D is possibly TRBD1 (5 bases). The CDR3 totals 15 residues. In germline, CDR1 is SGHDT, CDR2 YYEEEE. The V end was cut by 4 bases, the J end by 1 base, with 12 bases between. This CDR3 is CASSARGRSNQPQHF. The CDR3 bases are TGTGCCAGCAGCGCCCGGGGACGGAGCAATCAGCCCCAGCATTTT.

The J gene is TRBJ2-1, the V gene TRBV7-2; TRBD1 might be the D (5 bases). With 2 bases removed from V and 9 bases from J, the gap between germline ends came to 14 bases. The CDR3 has 14 residues. Germline loops: CDR1 SGHTA, CDR2 FQGNSA. CDR3 sequence: CASSLRQTVGEQFF. The CDR3 region has the DNA TGTGCCAGCAGCTTAAGACAGACAGTCGGTGAGCAGTTCTTC.

The chain recombines TRBV6-2 or TRBV6-3 with TRBJ2-3; D call uncertain. The germline gives CDR1 MNHEY, CDR2 SVGEGT. The CDR3 covers 15 residues. Trimming left V 2 bases short and J 10 bases short, with 19 bases between. The CDR3: CASSYTEIALQSQYF. The CDR3 bases are TGTGCCAGCAGTTACACTGAGATAGCCCTCCAGTCGCAGTATTTT.

The genes are TRBV20-1 and TRBJ2-3, with D possibly TRBD2 on 6 matching bases. CDR3 length: 14 residues. Trimming took 1 base from V and 5 from J, leaving 13 bases between them. CDR1 is DFQATT, CDR2 SNEGSKA, per germline (reference sequence). The CDR3 region has the DNA TGCAGTGCTAGAGGCCGGGACTCCCAAGATACGCAGTATTTT. Translating gives CSARGRDSQDTQYF.

This chain joins TRBV3-1 and TRBJ2-7; D is possibly TRBD2 (6 bases). The CDR3 totals 16 residues. The V and J ends lost 4 bases and 4 bases respectively, with 20 bases between them. Germline values: CDR1 LGHDT, CDR2 YNNKEL (reference sequence). The CDR3 spells CASSRRVGTPPYEQYF. In DNA, the CDR3 is TGTGCCAGCAGCCGGAGGGTCGGGACTCCGCCGTACGAGCAGTACTTC.

This clonotype appeared many times. The CDR3 bases are TGTGCCAGCAGTTACCGGGCTAGCGTCACAGATACGCAGTATTTT. It is translated as CASSYRASVTDTQYF. The chain carries TRBV6-2 or TRBV6-3 and TRBJ2-3, with D perhaps TRBD2 (6 bases). CDR3 size: 15 residues. The germline V gene encodes CDR1 MNHEY and CDR2 SVGEGT. The V and J ends lost 2 bases and 2 bases respectively, with 11 bases between them.

This clonotype was counted a few times. This chain links TRBV3-1 with TRBJ2-3; D may be TRBD1 or TRBD2 (6 bases each). There are 13 residues in the CDR3. Germline V gene sequence: CDR1 LGHDT, CDR2 YNNKEL (reference sequence). Trimming pared 3 bases from V and 4 bases from J, leaving 8 bases between. In nucleotides, the CDR3 is TGTGCCAGCAGCCACGGGGGCCCAGATACGCAGTATTTT. It translates to CASSHGGPDTQYF.

The chain uses TRBV5-1 and TRBJ2-3; 9 bases line up with TRBD2. This CDR3 contains 15 residues. V was clipped by 0 bases and J by 4 bases; unmatched bases: 3. The germline V gene encodes CDR1 SGHRS and CDR2 YFSETQ. The CDR3: CASSLASGIADTQYF. CDR3 in DNA: TGCGCCAGCAGCTTGGCTAGCGGGATAGCAGATACGCAGTATTTT.

This clonotype was seen only a few times. This sequence joins TRBV4-1 and TRBJ2-7; 7 bases agree with TRBD1. The ends lost 4 bases at V and 4 bases at J; junction bases unmatched: 10. The CDR3 runs to 15 residues. Looked up from germline, CDR1 is MGHRA and CDR2 is YSYEKL. DNA of the CDR3: TGCGCCAGCAGCCCAAACAGGGGCATCTGGTACGAGCAGTACTTC. Amino acids: CASSPNRGIWYEQYF.

The rearrangement joins TRBV12-3 or TRBV12-4 to TRBJ2-3, with D tentatively TRBD1 (6 bases). Trimming cost V 4 bases and J 6 bases, with 20 bases left between them. CDR3 length: 16 amino acids. CDR3 sequence (DNA): TGTGCCAGCAGTTCCGGACAGTCTCCTATCCGGGATACGCAGTATTTT. It encodes CASSSGQSPIRDTQYF.

Note on this clonotype: This sequence may be a read error, since a much larger clone differs from it by one base. V gene TRBV12-3 or TRBV12-4 combines with J gene TRBJ1-5, with D possibly TRBD1 on 6 matching bases. CDR3 size: 15 residues. V lost 6 bases to trimming and J lost 6 bases, with 18 bases between them. CDR3 sequence: CASSNLDSSSQPQHF. In nucleotides, the CDR3 is TGTGCCAGCAGCAACCTGGACAGCTCTAGTCAGCCCCAGCATTTT.

This clonotype was seen only a few times. The chain joins TRBV12-3 or TRBV12-4 to TRBJ1-1; weak D call: TRBD1 (6 bases). The CDR3 consists of 17 residues. V was pared by 2 bases and J by 0 bases, with 16 bases between. The CDR3 sequence is CASSLKGHFFLNTEAFF. In DNA form, the CDR3 reads TGTGCCAGCAGTTTAAAGGGACACTTTTTCTTGAACACTGAAGCTTTCTTT.

The V gene is TRBV18, the J gene TRBJ2-3, with D uncertain. The germline gives CDR1 KGHSH, CDR2 LQKENI. The CDR3 is 16 amino acids. The V end lost 6 bases, the J end lost 8 bases, and 24 bases lay between the germline ends. CDR3 amino acids: CASSTTEPDIQLTQYF. The CDR3 DNA is TGTGCCAGCTCCACGACGGAGCCCGACATACAACTTACGCAGTATTTT.

This clonotype was picked up a small number of times. The chain links TRBV12-3 or TRBV12-4 to TRBJ2-1, with D maybe TRBD2 (6 bases). The CDR3 length is 16 residues. With 7 bases removed from V and 0 bases from J, the gap between germline ends came to 16 bases. The CDR3 here is CASTTLALSSYNEQFF. The CDR3 region has the DNA TGTGCCAGCACCACTCTAGCGTTGAGCTCCTACAATGAGCAGTTCTTC.

This clonotype was recorded many times. This chain connects TRBV5-1 to TRBJ2-7; D is uncertain. Germline V CDR1 and CDR2: SGHRS, YFSETQ. The V end lost 4 bases, the J end lost 3 bases, and 5 bases lay between the germline ends. The length of the CDR3 is 11 residues. CDR3 nucleotide sequence: TGCGCCAGCAGCGGTGGCTACGAGCAGTACTTC. As protein: CASSGGYEQYF.

V usage is TRBV6-1 and J usage is TRBJ2-2, with D possibly being TRBD1 (5 bases). CDR1 is MNHNS, CDR2 SASEGT, per germline. The CDR3 is 14 amino acids. V was trimmed by 6 bases and J by 1 base, leaving 9 bases between them. The CDR3 coding sequence is TGTGCCAGCAGCCCGACAGAGAACACCGGGGAGCTGTTTTTT. Its translation: CASSPTENTGELFF.

The rearrangement links TRBV5-1 to TRBJ2-1; 9 positions agree with TRBD2. Germline CDR1 SGHRS, CDR2 YFSETQ. CDR3 length equals 17 residues. Unmatched junction bases numbered 4, after V lost 0 bases and J lost 0 bases. DNA for the CDR3: TGCGCCAGCAGCTTGGGTATTAGCGGGAGCTCCTACAATGAGCAGTTCTTC. Translated, it gives CASSLGISGSSYNEQFF.

The chain joins TRBV9 to TRBJ2-1, with a tentative D call TRBD2 (7 bases). The CDR3 has 16 residues. CDR1 SGDLS and CDR2 YYNGEE come from the germline V gene. Deletions cut 0 bases from V and 4 bases from J, with 14 bases between. The chain's CDR3 is CASSVGGREWYNEQFF. DNA of the CDR3: TGTGCCAGCAGCGTAGGGGGGCGGGAGTGGTACAATGAGCAGTTCTTC.

In its sample, this clonotype was seen a few times. The chain combines TRBV12-3 or TRBV12-4 with TRBJ2-5, with D perhaps TRBD1 or TRBD2 (7 bases each). The CDR3 contains 14 residues. The V end was cut by 2 bases, the J end by 5 bases, with 12 bases between. CDR3 residues: CASSLRRGGETQYF. CDR3 sequence (DNA): TGTGCCAGCAGTTTACGCAGGGGGGGCGAGACCCAGTACTTC.

The chain combines TRBV29-1 with TRBJ2-2, with D perhaps matching TRBD2 (6 bases). Trimming took 3 bases from V and 5 from J, leaving 16 bases between them. In germline, CDR1 is SQVTM, CDR2 ANQGSEA. This CDR3 is built from 15 residues. The CDR3 spells CSVEGWTTGTGELFF. The CDR3 DNA reads as TGCAGCGTTGAGGGCTGGACTACGGGGACCGGGGAGCTGTTTTTT.

This clonotype was seen only once. This CDR3 is CASSLDPGETEKLFF. In DNA form, the CDR3 reads TGTGCCAGCAGCTTAGACCCGGGGGAGACTGAAAAACTGTTTTTT. The V and J genes are TRBV7-9 and TRBJ1-4; tentative D call: TRBD1 (5 bases). CDR3 length equals 15 residues. Trimming removed 1 base at V and 7 bases at J, with 13 bases between. CDR1 is SEHNR and CDR2 is FQNEAQ in the germline V gene (reference sequence).

This clonotype was found a few times. The J gene is TRBJ2-1, the V gene TRBV20-1; no definite D call. V was cut by 6 bases and J by 8 bases, with 14 bases left in between. Looked up from germline, CDR1 is DFQATT and CDR2 is SNEGSKA (reference sequence). There are 12 residues in the CDR3. The CDR3 nucleotides read TGCAGTGCCGTATATCTCCTCGATGAGCAGTTCTTC. It translates to CSAVYLLDEQFF.

The chain has TRBV3-1 and TRBJ2-2; 8 nucleotides agree with TRBD1. The V gene end was trimmed by 4 bases and the J gene end by 4 bases; junction bases not matched to a gene: 11. The length of the CDR3 is 17 residues. Germline CDR1 is LGHDT and CDR2 is YNNKEL (reference sequence). CDR3 loop: CASSPPFGQGGTGELFF. CDR3 in DNA: TGTGCCAGCAGCCCGCCCTTCGGACAGGGCGGCACCGGGGAGCTGTTTTTT.